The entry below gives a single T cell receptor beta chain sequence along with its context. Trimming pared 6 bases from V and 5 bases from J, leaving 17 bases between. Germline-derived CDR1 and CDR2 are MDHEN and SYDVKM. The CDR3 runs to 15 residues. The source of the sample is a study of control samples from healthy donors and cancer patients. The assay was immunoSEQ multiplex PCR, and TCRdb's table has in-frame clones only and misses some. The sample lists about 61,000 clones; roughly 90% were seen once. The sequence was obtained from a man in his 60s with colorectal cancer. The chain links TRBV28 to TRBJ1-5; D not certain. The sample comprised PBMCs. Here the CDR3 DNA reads TGTGCCAGCAGCCCCATCAAAAAACGGGATCAGCCCCAGCATTTT. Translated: CASSPIKKRDQPQHF.